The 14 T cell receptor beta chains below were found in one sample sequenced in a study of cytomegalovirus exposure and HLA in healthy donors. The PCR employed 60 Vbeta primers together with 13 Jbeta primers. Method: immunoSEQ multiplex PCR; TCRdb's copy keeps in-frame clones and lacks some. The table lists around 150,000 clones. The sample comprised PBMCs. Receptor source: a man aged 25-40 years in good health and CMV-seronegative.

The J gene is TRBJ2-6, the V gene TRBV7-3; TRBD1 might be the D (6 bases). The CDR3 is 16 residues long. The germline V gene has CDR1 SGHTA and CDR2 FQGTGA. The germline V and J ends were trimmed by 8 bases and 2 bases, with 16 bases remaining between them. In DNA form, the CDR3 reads TGTGCCAGCTGCCCAGGGGCGCAGCCTGGGGCCAACGTCCTGACTTTC. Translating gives CASCPGAQPGANVLTF.

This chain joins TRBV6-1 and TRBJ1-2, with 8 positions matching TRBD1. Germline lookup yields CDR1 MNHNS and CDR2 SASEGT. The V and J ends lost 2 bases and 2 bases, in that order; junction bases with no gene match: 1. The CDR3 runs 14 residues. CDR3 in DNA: TGTGCCAGCAGTGAACGGGACAGGAACTATGGCTACACCTTC. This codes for CASSERDRNYGYTF.

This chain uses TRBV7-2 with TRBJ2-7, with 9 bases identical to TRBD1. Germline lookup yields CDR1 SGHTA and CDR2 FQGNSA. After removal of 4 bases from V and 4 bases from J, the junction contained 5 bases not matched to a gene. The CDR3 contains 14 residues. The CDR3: CASSYYRGLYEQYF. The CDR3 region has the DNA TGTGCCAGCAGCTACTACAGGGGGCTGTACGAGCAGTACTTC. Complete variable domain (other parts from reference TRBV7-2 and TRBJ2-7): GAGVSQSPSNKVTEKGKDVELRCDPISGHTALYWYRQSLGQGLEFLIYFQGNSAPDKSGLPSDRFSAERTGGSVSTLTIQRTQQEDSAVYLCASSYYRGLYEQYFGPGTRLTVT.

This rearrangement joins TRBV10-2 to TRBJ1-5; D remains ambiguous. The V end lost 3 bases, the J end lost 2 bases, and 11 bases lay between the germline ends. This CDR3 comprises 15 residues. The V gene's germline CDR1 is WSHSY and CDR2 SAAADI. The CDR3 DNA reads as TGCGCCAGCAGTGAAACGTTCGGTGGCAATCAGCCCCAGCATTTT. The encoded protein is CASSETFGGNQPQHF.

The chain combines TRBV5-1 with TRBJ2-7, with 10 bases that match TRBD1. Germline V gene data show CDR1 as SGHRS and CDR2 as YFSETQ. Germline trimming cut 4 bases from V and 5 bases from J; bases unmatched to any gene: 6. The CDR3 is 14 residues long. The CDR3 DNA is TGCGCCAGCAGCGCCGACAGGGGGCGCCACGAGCAGTACTTC. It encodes CASSADRGRHEQYF.

In nucleotides, the CDR3 is TGTGCCAGCAGCTTAGCGCCAGGGGGCTCTGGGGCCAACGTCCTGACTTTC. It is translated as CASSLAPGGSGANVLTF. The chain recombines TRBV7-6 with TRBJ2-6; 7 bases are shared with TRBD1. This CDR3 has 17 amino acids. V dropped 0 bases and J dropped 0; count of bases not matched to a gene: 2. Germline CDR1 is SGHVS and CDR2 is FNYEAQ.

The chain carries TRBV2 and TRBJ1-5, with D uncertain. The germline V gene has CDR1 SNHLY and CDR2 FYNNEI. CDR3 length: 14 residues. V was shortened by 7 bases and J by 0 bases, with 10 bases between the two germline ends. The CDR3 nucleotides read TGTGCCAGCAAGGCAGGACTTAGCAATCAGCCCCAGCATTTT. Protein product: CASKAGLSNQPQHF.

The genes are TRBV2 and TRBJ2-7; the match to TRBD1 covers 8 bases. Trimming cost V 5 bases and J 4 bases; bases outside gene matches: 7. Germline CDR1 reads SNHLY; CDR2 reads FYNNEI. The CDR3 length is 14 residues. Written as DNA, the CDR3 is TGTGCCAGCAGTAGACAGGGGTGGGAGTACGAGCAGTACTTC. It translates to CASSRQGWEYEQYF.

This chain's CDR3 is CASSLAGAGETQYF. Written as DNA, the CDR3 is TGTGCCAGCAGCTTAGCTGGGGCCGGAGAGACCCAGTACTTC. The chain uses TRBV7-2 and TRBJ2-5; possibly TRBD1 for D (5 bases). Germline assignment: CDR1 SGHTA and CDR2 FQGNSA. Trimming took 0 bases from V and 4 from J, leaving 9 bases between them. The CDR3 consists of 14 residues.

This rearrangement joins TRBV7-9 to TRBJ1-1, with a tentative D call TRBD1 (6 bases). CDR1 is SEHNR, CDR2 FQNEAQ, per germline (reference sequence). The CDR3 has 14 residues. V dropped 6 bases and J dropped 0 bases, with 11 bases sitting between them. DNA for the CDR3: TGTGCCAGCAGTTTCACAGGGTTGAACACTGAAGCTTTCTTT. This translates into CASSFTGLNTEAFF.

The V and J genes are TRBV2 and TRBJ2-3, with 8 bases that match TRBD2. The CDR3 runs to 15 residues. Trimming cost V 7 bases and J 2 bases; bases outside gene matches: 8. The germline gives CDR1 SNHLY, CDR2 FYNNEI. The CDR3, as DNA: TGTGCCAGCACCGTTAGCGGGACACCCACAGATACGCAGTATTTT. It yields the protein CASTVSGTPTDTQYF.

CDR3 residues: CASKQGFNQPQHF. The CDR3 DNA reads as TGTGCCAGCAAGCAGGGATTCAATCAGCCCCAGCATTTT. The chain links TRBV6-5 to TRBJ1-5, with D perhaps TRBD1 (5 bases). The length of the CDR3 is 13 residues. Trimming cost V 7 bases and J 3 bases, with 10 bases left between them. Germline lookup yields CDR1 MNHEY and CDR2 SVGAGI.

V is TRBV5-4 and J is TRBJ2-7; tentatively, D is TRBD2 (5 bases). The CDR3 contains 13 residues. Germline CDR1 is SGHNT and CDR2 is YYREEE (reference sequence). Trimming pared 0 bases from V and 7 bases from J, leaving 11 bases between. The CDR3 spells CASSLVSRGEQYF. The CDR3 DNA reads TGTGCCAGCAGCTTGGTCTCTCGAGGGGAGCAGTACTTC. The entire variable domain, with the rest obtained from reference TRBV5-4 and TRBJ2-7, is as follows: ETGVTQSPTHLIKTRGQQVTLRCSSQSGHNTVSWYQQALGQGPQFIFQYYREEENGRGNFPPRFSGLQFPNYSSELNVNALELDDSALYLCASSLVSRGEQYFGPGTRLTVT.

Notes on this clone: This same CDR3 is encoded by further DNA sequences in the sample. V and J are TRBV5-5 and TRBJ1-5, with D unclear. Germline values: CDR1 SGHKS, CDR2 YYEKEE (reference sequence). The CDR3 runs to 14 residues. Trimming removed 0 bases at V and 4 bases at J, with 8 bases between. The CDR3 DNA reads TGTGCCAGCAGCTTGGGAGAGATAAATCAGCCCCAGCATTTT. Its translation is CASSLGEINQPQHF.